This TCR beta chain emerged from a study of control samples from healthy donors and cancer patients. In regard to this clone: Relative to the germline gene, one junction end is altered; a read error may explain this.

Clones were sequenced by immunoSEQ multiplex PCR, and TCRdb holds only the in-frame ones, with some missing. The table records some 100,000 clones, more than 85% of them present only once. The sample consisted of blood. The sequence was collected from a man younger than 45 in good health.

CDR3 DNA: TGTGCCAGCAGCCAACCGGGGCAGGCGGCACCCCGAAGCTTC. Translating it yields CASSQPGQAAPRSF. The chain links TRBV7-2 to TRBJ2-4; the D call may be TRBD1 or TRBD2 (5 bases each). The germline V gene encodes CDR1 SGHTA and CDR2 FQGNSA. This CDR3 comprises 14 residues.